The TCR beta chain under discussion was sequenced for a study of CDR3 diversity in severe acne. On this clonotype: Given a much more abundant clone one base away, this may be a read error.

TCRdb analysed the PCR reads with MiXCR anew, one entry per CDR3 protein. This table has more than 85,000 distinct CDR3 sequences, 45% to 50% appearing once. The sequenced material came from blood. The clonotype comes from a male donor in good health, serving as a control.

The CDR3 here is CASSYGDSSYSEQFF. The CDR3, as DNA: TGTGCCAGCAGTTACGGGGATAGCTCCTACAGTGAGCAGTTCTTC. The V gene is TRBV9, the J gene TRBJ2-1; D perhaps matches TRBD2 (5 bases). The CDR3 runs to 15 residues. CDR1 and CDR2 (germline): SGDLS, YYNGEE.